This is a list of T cell receptor beta chains from one sample in a study of T cell responses to AZD1222 COVID-19 vaccine. The protocol was immunoSEQ multiplex PCR, while the TCRdb copy is restricted to in-frame clones and leaves out a portion. The top ten clones hold around 1.7% of a sample with about 170,000 clones, roughly 90% of them seen once. The starting material was peripheral blood, obtained on day 0 of AZD1222 vaccination. Receptors were obtained from an adult in good health. Both conserved end residues are part of each CDR3. The D gene is left open where the match is weak.

J gene: TRBJ1-2
D gene: -
V gene: TRBV6-5
CDR3 DNA: TGTGCCAGCAGGCAGACAGCCGGCTACACCTTC
CDR3 protein: CASRQTAGYTF

J gene: TRBJ2-3
D gene: TRBD2
V gene: TRBV4-3
CDR3 DNA: TGCGCCAGCAGCCAAGATCTAGCGGGGGGTTCAGATACGCAGTATTTT
CDR3 protein: CASSQDLAGGSDTQYF

J gene: TRBJ1-1
D gene: -
V gene: TRBV11-2
CDR3 DNA: TGTGCCAGCAGCTTCGTACAGGGGAACACTGAAGCTTTCTTT
CDR3 protein: CASSFVQGNTEAFF

J gene: TRBJ1-4
D gene: TRBD1
V gene: TRBV5-1
CDR3 DNA: TGCGCCAGCAGTTGGACAGGGGTTCGGGAAAAACTGTTTTTT
CDR3 protein: CASSWTGVREKLFF

J gene: TRBJ1-1
D gene: -
V gene: TRBV7-3
CDR3 DNA: TGTGCCAGCAGCTTAATGTCTGGGGGAATCACTGAAGCTTTCTTT
CDR3 protein: CASSLMSGGITEAFF

J gene: TRBJ2-3
D gene: -
V gene: TRBV18
CDR3 DNA: TGTGCCAGCTCACCGAGTGGGGGCACAGATACGCAGTATTTT
CDR3 protein: CASSPSGGTDTQYF

J gene: TRBJ2-6
D gene: TRBD1
V gene: TRBV5-8
CDR3 DNA: TGTGCCAGCAGCCCCCGACAGGGGGCATATGGGGCCAACGTCCTGACTTTC
CDR3 protein: CASSPRQGAYGANVLTF

J gene: TRBJ1-1
D gene: TRBD1
V gene: TRBV19
CDR3 DNA: TGTGCCAGTAACGAAAGGACAGGCAACACTGAAGCTTTCTTT
CDR3 protein: CASNERTGNTEAFF

J gene: TRBJ1-2
D gene: -
V gene: TRBV14
CDR3 DNA: TGTGCCAGCAGCCTGATTCAGGGAAATCGGGGCGGCTACACCTTC
CDR3 protein: CASSLIQGNRGGYTF

J gene: TRBJ2-2
D gene: TRBD2
V gene: TRBV13
CDR3 DNA: TGTGCCAGCACCTTGGGAGGGCCCGGGGAGCTGTTTTTT
CDR3 protein: CASTLGGPGELFF